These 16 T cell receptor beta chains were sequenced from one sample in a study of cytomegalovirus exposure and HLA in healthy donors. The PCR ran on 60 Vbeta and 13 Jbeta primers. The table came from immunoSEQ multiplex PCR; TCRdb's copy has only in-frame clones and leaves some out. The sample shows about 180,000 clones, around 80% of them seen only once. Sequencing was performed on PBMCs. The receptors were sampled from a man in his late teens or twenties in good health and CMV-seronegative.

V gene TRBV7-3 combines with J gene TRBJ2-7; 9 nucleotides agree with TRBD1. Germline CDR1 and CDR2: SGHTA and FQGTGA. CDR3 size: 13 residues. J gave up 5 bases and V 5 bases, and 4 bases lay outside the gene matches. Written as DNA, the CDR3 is TGTGCCAGCAGCCCAGGACAGGGGAACGAGCAGTACTTC. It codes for CASSPGQGNEQYF.

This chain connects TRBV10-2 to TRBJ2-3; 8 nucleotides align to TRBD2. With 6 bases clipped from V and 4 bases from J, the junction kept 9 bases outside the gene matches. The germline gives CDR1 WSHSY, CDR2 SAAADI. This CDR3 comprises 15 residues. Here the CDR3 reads CASRSGGAGPDTQYF. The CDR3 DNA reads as TGCGCCAGCAGATCCGGGGGGGCCGGCCCAGATACGCAGTATTTT.

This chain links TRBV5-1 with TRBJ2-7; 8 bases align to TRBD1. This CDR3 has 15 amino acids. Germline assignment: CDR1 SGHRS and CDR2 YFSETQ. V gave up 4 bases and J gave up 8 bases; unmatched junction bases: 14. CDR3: CASSPGTGMSRKQYF. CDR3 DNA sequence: TGCGCCAGCAGCCCGGGGACAGGTATGTCCCGTAAGCAGTACTTC.

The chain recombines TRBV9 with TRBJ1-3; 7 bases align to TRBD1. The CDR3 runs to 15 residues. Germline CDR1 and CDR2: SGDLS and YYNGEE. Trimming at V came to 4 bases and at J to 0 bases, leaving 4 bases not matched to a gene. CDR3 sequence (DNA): TGTGCCAGCAGCTCGAGGACAGGCTCTGGAAACACCATATATTTT. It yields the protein CASSSRTGSGNTIYF.

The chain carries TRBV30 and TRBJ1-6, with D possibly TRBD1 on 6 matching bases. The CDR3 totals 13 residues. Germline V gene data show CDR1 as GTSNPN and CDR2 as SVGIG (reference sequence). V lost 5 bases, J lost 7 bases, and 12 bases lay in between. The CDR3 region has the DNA TGTGCCTGGCGACAGGCTCTGAATTCACCCCTCCACTTT. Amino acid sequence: CAWRQALNSPLHF.

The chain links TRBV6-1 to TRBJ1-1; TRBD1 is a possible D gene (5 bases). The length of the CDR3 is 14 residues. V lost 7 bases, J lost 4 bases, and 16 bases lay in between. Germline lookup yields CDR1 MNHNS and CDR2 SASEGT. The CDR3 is CASTLQRRATEAFF. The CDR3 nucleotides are TGTGCCAGCACCCTCCAACGCAGGGCCACTGAAGCTTTCTTT.

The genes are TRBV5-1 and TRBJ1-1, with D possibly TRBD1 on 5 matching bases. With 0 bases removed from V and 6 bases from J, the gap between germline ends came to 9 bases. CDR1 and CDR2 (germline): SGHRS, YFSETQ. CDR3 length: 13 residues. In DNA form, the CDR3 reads TGCGCCAGCAGCTTGGATGGGGGGTCTGAAGCTTTCTTT. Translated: CASSLDGGSEAFF.

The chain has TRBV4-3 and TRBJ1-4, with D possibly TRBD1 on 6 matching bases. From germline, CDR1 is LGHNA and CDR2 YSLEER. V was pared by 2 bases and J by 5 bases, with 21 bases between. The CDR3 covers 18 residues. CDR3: CASSQSPPGGAKNEKLFF. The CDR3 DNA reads TGCGCCAGCAGCCAATCCCCCCCGGGGGGGGCGAAGAATGAAAAACTGTTTTTT.

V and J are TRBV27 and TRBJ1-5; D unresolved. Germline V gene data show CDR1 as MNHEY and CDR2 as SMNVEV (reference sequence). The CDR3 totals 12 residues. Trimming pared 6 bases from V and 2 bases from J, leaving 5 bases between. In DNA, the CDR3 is TGTGCCAGCAGCAATGGCAATCAGCCCCAGCATTTT. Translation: CASSNGNQPQHF.

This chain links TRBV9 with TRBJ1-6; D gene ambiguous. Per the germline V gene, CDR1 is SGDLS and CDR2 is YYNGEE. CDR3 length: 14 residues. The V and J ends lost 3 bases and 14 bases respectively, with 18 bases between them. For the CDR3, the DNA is TGTGCCAGCAGCGACGGGGTAGGAGGGCGGGCCCTCCACTTT. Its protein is CASSDGVGGRALHF.

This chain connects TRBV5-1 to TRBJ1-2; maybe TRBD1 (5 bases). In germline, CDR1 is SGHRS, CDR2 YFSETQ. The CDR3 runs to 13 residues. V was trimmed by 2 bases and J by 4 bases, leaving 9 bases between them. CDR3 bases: TGCGCCAGCAGCTTCAGCAGGGCCTATGGCTACACCTTC. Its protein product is CASSFSRAYGYTF.

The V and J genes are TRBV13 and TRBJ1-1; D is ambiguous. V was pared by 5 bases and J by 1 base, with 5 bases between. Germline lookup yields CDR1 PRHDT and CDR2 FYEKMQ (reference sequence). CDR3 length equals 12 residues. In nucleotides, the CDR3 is TGTGCCAGCAGCCTTAGGAACACTGAAGCTTTCTTT. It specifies CASSLRNTEAFF.

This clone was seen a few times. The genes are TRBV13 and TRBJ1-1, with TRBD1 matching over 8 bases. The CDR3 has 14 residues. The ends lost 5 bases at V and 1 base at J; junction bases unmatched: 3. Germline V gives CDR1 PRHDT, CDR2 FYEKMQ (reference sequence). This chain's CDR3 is CASSGDRPNTEAFF. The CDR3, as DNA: TGTGCCAGCAGCGGGGACAGGCCGAACACTGAAGCTTTCTTT. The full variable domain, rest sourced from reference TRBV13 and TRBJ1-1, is AAGVIQSPRHLIKEKRETATLKCYPIPRHDTVYWYQQGPGQDPQFLISFYEKMQSDKGSIPDRFSAQQFSDYHSELNMSSLELGDSALYFCASSGDRPNTEAFFGQGTRLTVV.

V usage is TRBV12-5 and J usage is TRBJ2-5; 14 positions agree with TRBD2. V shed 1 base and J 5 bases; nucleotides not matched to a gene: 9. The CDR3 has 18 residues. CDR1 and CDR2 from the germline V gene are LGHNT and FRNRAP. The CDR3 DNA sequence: TGTGCTAGTGGTTTGGACCGACTAGCGGGAGGGCCGGGGGAGACCCAGTACTTC. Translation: CASGLDRLAGGPGETQYF.

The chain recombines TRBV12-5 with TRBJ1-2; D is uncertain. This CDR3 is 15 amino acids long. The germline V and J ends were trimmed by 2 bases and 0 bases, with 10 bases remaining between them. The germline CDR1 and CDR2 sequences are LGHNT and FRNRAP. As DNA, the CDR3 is TGTGCTAGTGGTTTGTATGACGGAGCTAACTATGGCTACACCTTC. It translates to CASGLYDGANYGYTF. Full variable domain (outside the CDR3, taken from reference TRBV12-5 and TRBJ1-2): DARVTQTPRHKVTEMGQEVTMRCQPILGHNTVFWYRQTMMQGLELLAYFRNRAPLDDSGMPKDRFSAEMPDATLATLKIQPSEPRDSAVYFCASGLYDGANYGYTFGSGTRLTVV.

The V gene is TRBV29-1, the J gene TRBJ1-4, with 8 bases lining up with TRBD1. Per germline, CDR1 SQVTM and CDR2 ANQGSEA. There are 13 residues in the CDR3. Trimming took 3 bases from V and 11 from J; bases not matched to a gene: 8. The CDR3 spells CSVEGQDREKLFF. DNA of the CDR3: TGCAGCGTTGAGGGTCAGGACAGGGAGAAACTGTTTTTT. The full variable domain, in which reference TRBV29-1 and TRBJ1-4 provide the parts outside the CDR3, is SAVISQKPSRDICQRGTSLTIQCQVDSQVTMMFWYRQQPGQSLTLIATANQGSEATYESGFVIDKFPISRPNLTFSTLTVSNMSPEDSSIYLCSVEGQDREKLFFGSGTQLSVL.